What follows are 10 T cell receptor beta chains derived from one specimen sequenced in a study of cytomegalovirus exposure and HLA in healthy donors. The study ran its PCR with 60 Vbeta and 13 Jbeta primers. The repertoire was sequenced with immunoSEQ multiplex PCR; TCRdb's copy has only in-frame clones and lacks some. In the table there are some 200,000 clones, around 80% of which are singletons. Specimen: PBMCs. The origin of the receptors is a man in his forties in good health and CMV-seronegative.

The chain is built from TRBV2 and TRBJ2-3; TRBD1 matches at 11 bases. Trimming took 6 bases from V and 4 from J; bases not matched to a gene: 6. From germline, CDR1 is SNHLY and CDR2 FYNNEI. The CDR3 is 15 amino acids. CDR3 residues: CASRRDRGSPDTQYF. CDR3 DNA: TGTGCCAGCAGGAGGGACAGGGGGTCCCCAGATACGCAGTATTTT.

The CDR3 DNA follows: TGTGCCAGCAGCCGCAATTGGGGGGTAGGCTACACCTTC. It encodes CASSRNWGVGYTF. The chain employs TRBV6-5 and TRBJ1-2; perhaps TRBD1 as D (5 bases). Germline CDR1 reads MNHEY; CDR2 reads SVGAGI. V shed 6 bases and J shed 8 bases, with 16 bases lying between them. The CDR3 has 13 amino acids.

The chain couples TRBV12-5 to TRBJ1-2; TRBD1 agrees at 8 bases. The junction had 11 bases not matched to a gene; V was cut back by 6 bases and J by 5 bases. Germline V gene sequence: CDR1 LGHNT, CDR2 FRNRAP. The CDR3 runs to 15 residues. The CDR3 loop is CASGYPTGGRYGYTF. The CDR3 DNA is TGTGCTAGTGGCTACCCCACAGGGGGGAGATATGGCTACACCTTC.

J is TRBJ2-7 and V is TRBV5-1, with 7 bases that match TRBD1. Germline CDR1 and CDR2: SGHRS and YFSETQ. The V and J ends lost 3 bases and 5 bases, in that order; junction bases with no gene match: 5. The length of the CDR3 is 13 residues. CDR3 residues: CASSSDRDHEQYF. In DNA form, the CDR3 reads TGCGCCAGCAGCTCCGACAGGGACCACGAGCAGTACTTC.

This chain uses TRBV5-5 with TRBJ2-3, with TRBD1 as a possible D gene (6 bases). CDR3 length: 15 amino acids. V was shortened by 1 base and J by 2 bases, with 11 bases between the two germline ends. Germline V CDR1 and CDR2: SGHKS, YYEKEE (reference sequence). The CDR3: CASSLIPGDTDTQYF. The CDR3 region has the DNA TGTGCCAGCAGCTTGATTCCAGGGGACACAGATACGCAGTATTTT.

This clone has a handful of counts. The rearrangement uses TRBV18 and TRBJ1-5; 8 bases are shared with TRBD1. CDR1 and CDR2 (germline): KGHSH, LQKENI. The V segment lost 5 bases and the J segment 2 bases; nucleotides outside the gene matches: 5. The CDR3 covers 15 residues. This chain's CDR3 is CASSAQGAGNQPQHF. The CDR3 DNA sequence: TGTGCCAGCTCAGCGCAGGGGGCGGGCAATCAGCCCCAGCATTTT.

V is TRBV10-3 and J is TRBJ1-5; 9 bases are a match to TRBD1. J lost 7 bases, V lost 2 bases, and 9 bases had no gene match. Germline values: CDR1 ENHRY, CDR2 SYGVKD. The CDR3 is 16 amino acids. Here the CDR3 reads CAISEGTGTGTQPQHF. CDR3 nucleotides: TGTGCCATCAGTGAGGGAACCGGGACAGGGACGCAGCCCCAGCATTTT.

This sequence joins TRBV7-2 and TRBJ2-5; 12 bases map to TRBD2. With V trimmed by 5 bases and J by 5 bases, 12 bases remained unmatched. There are 17 residues in the CDR3. Germline CDR1 SGHTA, CDR2 FQGNSA. CDR3 in DNA: TGTGCCAGCAGCCCCATCCTAGCGGGGGGGCCCCGTGAGACCCAGTACTTC. This sequence encodes CASSPILAGGPRETQYF.

There are a few counts of this clone. Other DNA sequences of this sample code for an identical CDR3. This chain links TRBV2 with TRBJ1-1; a weak D match, TRBD1 (5 bases). The CDR3 extends over 13 amino acids. The V gene lost 3 bases and the J gene lost 2 bases, with 7 bases spanning the gap. The germline CDR1 and CDR2 sequences are SNHLY and FYNNEI. CDR3 bases: TGTGCCAGCAGTGATCAGGGAAACACTGAAGCTTTCTTT. This encodes CASSDQGNTEAFF.

The chain couples TRBV7-6 to TRBJ2-5; a possible D gene is TRBD1 (5 bases). The CDR3 extends over 12 amino acids. The germline CDR1 and CDR2 sequences are SGHVS and FNYEAQ. Trimming pared 5 bases from V and 6 bases from J, leaving 10 bases between. The DNA of the CDR3 is TGTGCCAGCAGCCGACAGTTGCAGACCCAGTACTTC. This gives the protein CASSRQLQTQYF.